One and the same sample provided the 5 T cell receptor beta chains below, sequenced in a study of cytomegalovirus exposure and HLA in healthy donors. The PCR employed 60 Vbeta primers together with 13 Jbeta primers. Using immunoSEQ multiplex PCR, the repertoire was profiled, and TCRdb retains in-frame clones only, with some absent. The sample shows 200,000 to 250,000 clones, 60% to 80% of them seen only once. Sample: PBMCs. All receptors derive from a man aged 18 to 30 in good health and CMV-seronegative.

This clone was picked up a small number of times. Mismatch with germline at one junction end may stem from a read error. The chain links TRBV5-1 to TRBJ1-4; 7 bases are shared with TRBD1. The CDR3 is 14 amino acids. Looked up from germline, CDR1 is SGHRS and CDR2 is YFSETQ. CDR3 bases: TGCGCCAGCAGCCCTGGGGGACAGAGCGCTATACAGGACTTT. Amino acid sequence: CASSPGGQSAIQDF.

The rearrangement links TRBV5-4 to TRBJ1-2, with 8 bases lining up with TRBD1. There are 17 residues in the CDR3. Germline loops: CDR1 SGHNT, CDR2 YYREEE (reference sequence). Trimming removed 1 base from V and 6 bases from J; junction bases left unmatched: 14. CDR3 in DNA: TGTGCCAGCAGCTTGTCGGCCAACAGGGGGTTATGGGATGGCTACACCTTC. This gives the protein CASSLSANRGLWDGYTF.

The J gene is TRBJ1-1, the V gene TRBV9; 8 bases are a match to TRBD1. V was clipped by 1 base and J by 1 base; unmatched bases: 3. This CDR3 contains 15 residues. The germline V gene has CDR1 SGDLS and CDR2 YYNGEE. CDR3 coding DNA: TGTGCCAGCAGCGTATTAGGGACAGGGAACACTGAAGCTTTCTTT. Protein sequence: CASSVLGTGNTEAFF.

The chain is built from TRBV7-9 and TRBJ2-7; TRBD2 might be the D (6 bases). The germline V gene has CDR1 SEHNR and CDR2 FQNEAQ (reference sequence). V shed 4 bases and J shed 6 bases, with 7 bases lying between them. The CDR3 runs 11 residues. CDR3 in DNA: TGTGCCAGCAGCTCTAGCGCCGAGCAGTACTTC. Protein: CASSSSAEQYF.

The rearrangement joins TRBV9 to TRBJ2-7, with 12 bases lining up with TRBD2. The germline CDR1 and CDR2 sequences are SGDLS and YYNGEE. Unmatched junction bases numbered 2, after V lost 3 bases and J lost 1 base. The CDR3 extends over 15 amino acids. The CDR3 loop is CASSASGGASYEQYF. The CDR3 DNA follows: TGTGCCAGCAGCGCTAGCGGGGGGGCGTCCTACGAGCAGTACTTC.